Described below is a single T cell receptor beta chain sequence and its context. Antigen specificity is unknown. Per germline, CDR1 SGHTS and CDR2 YDEGEE. The CDR3 is 15 residues long. After removal of 4 bases from V and 2 bases from J, the junction contained 7 bases not matched to a gene. The source of the sample is a study of shared clonotypes between healthy human individuals. Study-wide findings and caveats: Owing to a small donor count, the genetic and exposure-history diversity represented was limited. Collection of samples was limited to blood; tissue repertoires likely differ.

The assay was immunoSEQ multiplex PCR, and TCRdb's table has in-frame clones only and misses some. This table holds about 2.1 million clones, more than 85% found once. Naive CD8 cells lacked CD45RO, underwent positive selection for CCR7 and left out terminally differentiated effector memory CD45RA+ cells. The sample was naive CD8+ T cells from PBMCs. This TCR derives from a man aged 18 to 29 in good health. Some clones in this sample may be carry-over from other donors' samples. V usage is TRBV5-8 and J usage is TRBJ2-3; TRBD2 matches 7 bases. The CDR3 DNA follows: TGTGCCAGCAGCGGACTAGTCATCCTCACAGATACGCAGTATTTT. Its protein product is CASSGLVILTDTQYF.